Below are 4 T cell receptor beta chains sequenced from a single sample in a study of T cell responses to AZD1222 COVID-19 vaccine. Data came from immunoSEQ multiplex PCR; TCRdb stores just in-frame clones and leaves some out. The data show about 70,000 clones, around nine tenths seen once. This material consisted of peripheral blood, taken 28 days after the second AZD1222 dose. These receptors all come from an adult who received the AZD1222 COVID-19 vaccine.

This chain uses TRBV3-1 (or the pseudogene TRBV3-2) with TRBJ1-1; 8 bases are shared with TRBD1. CDR3 length equals 15 residues. V lost 3 bases to trimming and J lost 1 base; unmatched junction nucleotides: 4. The germline V gene has CDR1 LGHDT and CDR2 YNNKEL (reference sequence). The CDR3 DNA reads TGTGCCAGCAGCCACAGGGGGCGAGGGAACACTGAAGCTTTCTTT. Protein sequence: CASSHRGRGNTEAFF.

The V and J genes are TRBV11-2 and TRBJ1-3, with D unclear. This CDR3 is 13 amino acids long. Germline CDR1 is SGHAT and CDR2 is FQNNGV. V dropped 3 bases and J dropped 3 bases, with 6 bases sitting between them. The CDR3 DNA is TGTGCCAGCAGCTTTAACGGTGGAAACACCATATATTTT. Protein sequence: CASSFNGGNTIYF. The full variable domain, rest sourced from reference TRBV11-2 and TRBJ1-3, is EAGVAQSPRYKIIEKRQSVAFWCNPISGHATLYWYQQILGQGPKLLIQFQNNGVVDDSQLPKDRFSAERLKGVDSTLKIQPAKLEDSAVYLCASSFNGGNTIYFGEGSWLTVV.

Only one count was recorded for this clone. The chain joins TRBV5-1 to TRBJ2-2, with TRBD2 matching over 9 bases. The CDR3 is made up of 14 amino acids. After removal of 8 bases from V and 3 bases from J, the junction contained 5 bases not matched to a gene. Germline-derived CDR1 and CDR2 are SGHRS and YFSETQ. CDR3 bases: TGCGCCAGTGGGGTAGCGGGGGACACCGGGGAGCTGTTTTTT. Translation gives CASGVAGDTGELFF.

This chain joins TRBV11-3 and TRBJ1-1; D is perhaps TRBD1 (5 bases). Germline V gene sequence: CDR1 SGHNT, CDR2 YENEEA. This CDR3 has 14 residues. Trimming took off 1 base at V and 6 bases at J, with 12 bases between the two ends. CDR3 amino acids: CASSLGGAPSEAFF. The CDR3, as DNA: TGTGCCAGCAGCTTAGGAGGGGCGCCGTCTGAAGCTTTCTTT.